Listed below are T cell receptor beta chains from one sample, sequenced in a study of cytomegalovirus exposure and HLA in healthy donors. TCRdb's copy holds only in-frame clones and misses some; the assay was immunoSEQ multiplex PCR. The sample holds about 190,000 clones, around 90% seen once. The sequencing input was PBMCs. The receptors were sampled from a boy younger than 10 in good health and CMV-seronegative. Each CDR3 is given with its conserved first and last residue. Each record gives: CDR3 DNA, CDR3 protein, clone size, D gene, V gene, J gene. A D gene is named only where the DNA matches it firmly. Only part of the rows carry a size: once, few, many, or a class if the clone is expanded.

DNA: TGTGCCAGCAGTGAATACGGCAGGGCTATCTCTGGAAACACCATATATTTT
CDR3: CASSEYGRAISGNTIYF
size: -
D: -
V: TRBV2
J: TRBJ1-3

DNA: TGTGCCAGCAGAACCCAGGGGTACGCAGATACGCAGTATTTT
CDR3: CASRTQGYADTQYF
size: -
D: -
V: TRBV6-5
J: TRBJ2-3

DNA: TGTGCCAACCTAGGACAGGGCGTCTCAGAGCAGTACTTC
CDR3: CANLGQGVSEQYF
size: -
D: TRBD1
V: TRBV2
J: TRBJ2-7

DNA: TGTGCCAGCAGTTCACCATTGAGTCCTTGGGGGGCAGATACGCAGTATTTT
CDR3: CASSSPLSPWGADTQYF
size: -
D: -
V: TRBV28
J: TRBJ2-3

DNA: TGTGCCAGCAGTGACGCAGGGACAAGGGACTATGGCTACACCTTC
CDR3: CASSDAGTRDYGYTF
size: -
D: -
V: TRBV27
J: TRBJ1-2

DNA: TGTGCCAGCAGCTCCATGACAGGGGCAGGAAACACCATATATTTT
CDR3: CASSSMTGAGNTIYF
size: -
D: TRBD1
V: TRBV5-6
J: TRBJ1-3

DNA: TGTGCCAGTGAACCAGGGGGAGGTGAAAAACTGTTTTTT
CDR3: CASEPGGGEKLFF
size: once
D: TRBD1
V: TRBV19
J: TRBJ1-4

DNA: TGTGCCAGCATGGTCCCGACAGGGACGGGCGAGCAGTACTTC
CDR3: CASMVPTGTGEQYF
size: -
D: TRBD1
V: TRBV28
J: TRBJ2-7

DNA: TGTGCCAGCAGTTCGCCCGTAACAGGGGTGGAAGAGCAGTACTTC
CDR3: CASSSPVTGVEEQYF
size: -
D: TRBD1
V: TRBV27
J: TRBJ2-7

DNA: TGTGCCAGCAGGAGGGGGCTTGACACTGAAGCTTTCTTT
CDR3: CASRRGLDTEAFF
size: -
D: TRBD1
V: TRBV11-2
J: TRBJ1-1

DNA: TGTGCCAGCACTTCGCTGGGGGGACAAGAGACCCAGTACTTC
CDR3: CASTSLGGQETQYF
size: -
D: -
V: TRBV28
J: TRBJ2-5

DNA: TGCGCCAGCAGCTTGGCCTTTGGGGACAGGGTAAGACGCTACGAGCAGTACTTC
CDR3: CASSLAFGDRVRRYEQYF
size: -
D: TRBD1
V: TRBV5-1
J: TRBJ2-7

DNA: TGTGCCAGCTCAGAGCGGACTAGCTACACCGGGGAGCTGTTTTTT
CDR3: CASSERTSYTGELFF
size: -
D: TRBD2
V: TRBV18
J: TRBJ2-2

DNA: TGTGCCAGCAGCCGAGGTCCCACAGGAAACTCCTACGAGCAGTACTTC
CDR3: CASSRGPTGNSYEQYF
size: -
D: -
V: TRBV7-8
J: TRBJ2-7

DNA: TGCGCCAGCACAGGGGGCCCCTACGAGCAGTACTTC
CDR3: CASTGGPYEQYF
size: -
D: TRBD1
V: TRBV5-1
J: TRBJ2-7

DNA: TGCGCCAGCAGCTTGGCCCCATCGGGGGAAGATACGCAGTATTTT
CDR3: CASSLAPSGEDTQYF
size: -
D: -
V: TRBV5-1
J: TRBJ2-3

DNA: TGTGCCAGCAGCCCAACCGGGACTAGCGGGGTCAATGAGCAGTTCTTC
CDR3: CASSPTGTSGVNEQFF
size: -
D: TRBD2
V: TRBV7-3
J: TRBJ2-1

DNA: TGTGCCAGCAGTTCAACGGGTTCTAGCACAGATACGCAGTATTTT
CDR3: CASSSTGSSTDTQYF
size: -
D: -
V: TRBV28
J: TRBJ2-3

DNA: TGTGCCAGCAGTTGGCCAGGAAGGAACACTGAAGCTTTCTTT
CDR3: CASSWPGRNTEAFF
size: -
D: -
V: TRBV6-6
J: TRBJ1-1

DNA: TGCGCCAGCAGAGGGTTGATCAGGGATAATGAAAAACTGTTTTTT
CDR3: CASRGLIRDNEKLFF
size: -
D: -
V: TRBV4-1
J: TRBJ1-4

DNA: TGTGCCAGCAGCCTTCAACTCCTAACTAGCTCCTACGAGCAGTACTTC
CDR3: CASSLQLLTSSYEQYF
size: -
D: -
V: TRBV28
J: TRBJ2-7

DNA: TGTGCCAGTAGTATAGGGGGGGGTAATGAGCAGCTCTTC
CDR3: CASSIGGGNEQLF
size: -
D: TRBD2
V: TRBV19
J: TRBJ2-1

DNA: TGTGCCAGCAGCTTGGGGGCGGGCGGGAGTATCACCTACGAGCAGTACTTC
CDR3: CASSLGAGGSITYEQYF
size: once
D: TRBD2
V: TRBV5-4
J: TRBJ2-7

DNA: TGTGCCAGCAGTTCGGCCACCGGGACAGCCAAAATACCCATGAACACTGAAGCTTTCTTT
CDR3: CASSSATGTAKIPMNTEAFF
size: -
D: TRBD1
V: TRBV28
J: TRBJ1-1

DNA: TGTGCCAGCAGCCAAGAATTGGCGGGACCGCAAATTGGAGCTTTCTTT
CDR3: CASSQELAGPQIGAFF
size: -
D: -
V: TRBV4-2
J: TRBJ1-1

DNA: TGCGCCAGCAGCCCTCCAGCCTTAGCGGGAGTCGCCTACGAGCAGTACTTC
CDR3: CASSPPALAGVAYEQYF
size: -
D: TRBD2
V: TRBV4-1
J: TRBJ2-7

DNA: TGTGCCAGCAGACCAACAGGGACAAGCACAGATACGCAGTATTTT
CDR3: CASRPTGTSTDTQYF
size: once
D: -
V: TRBV9
J: TRBJ2-3

DNA: TGTGCCAGCAGCTTGGGACTACCCTCCTACGAGCAGTACTTC
CDR3: CASSLGLPSYEQYF
size: -
D: -
V: TRBV5-4
J: TRBJ2-7

DNA: TGTGCCAGCAGTGAAGATTCCGCGCGAAAAGATACGCAGTATTTT
CDR3: CASSEDSARKDTQYF
size: -
D: -
V: TRBV6-1
J: TRBJ2-3

DNA: TGTGCCAGCAGTGAACCCCGGGACAGGGTAGATGGCTACACCTTC
CDR3: CASSEPRDRVDGYTF
size: once
D: TRBD1
V: TRBV2
J: TRBJ1-2

DNA: TGTGCCATTCATAGCCAGGGATCCCTCTACGAGCAGTACTTC
CDR3: CAIHSQGSLYEQYF
size: -
D: -
V: TRBV21-1
J: TRBJ2-7

DNA: TGCAGCGTTGAAGATCGCTCGGCCCTCCACTTT
CDR3: CSVEDRSALHF
size: -
D: -
V: TRBV29-1
J: TRBJ1-6

DNA: TGTGCCAGCAGTTTAATTGGGGCGTTCAATGAGCAGTTCTTC
CDR3: CASSLIGAFNEQFF
size: -
D: -
V: TRBV28
J: TRBJ2-1

DNA: TGTGCCTCACTGACAGGCGAGCGTTCACCCCTCCACTTT
CDR3: CASLTGERSPLHF
size: -
D: -
V: TRBV30
J: TRBJ1-6

DNA: TGTGCCAGCAGCTTAGGCCAGGTCCCTCAGCCCCAGCATTTT
CDR3: CASSLGQVPQPQHF
size: -
D: -
V: TRBV7-9
J: TRBJ1-5

DNA: TGTGCCATCAGCCGGGACAGGGGCCCAGATACGCAGTATTTT
CDR3: CAISRDRGPDTQYF
size: -
D: TRBD1
V: TRBV10-3
J: TRBJ2-3